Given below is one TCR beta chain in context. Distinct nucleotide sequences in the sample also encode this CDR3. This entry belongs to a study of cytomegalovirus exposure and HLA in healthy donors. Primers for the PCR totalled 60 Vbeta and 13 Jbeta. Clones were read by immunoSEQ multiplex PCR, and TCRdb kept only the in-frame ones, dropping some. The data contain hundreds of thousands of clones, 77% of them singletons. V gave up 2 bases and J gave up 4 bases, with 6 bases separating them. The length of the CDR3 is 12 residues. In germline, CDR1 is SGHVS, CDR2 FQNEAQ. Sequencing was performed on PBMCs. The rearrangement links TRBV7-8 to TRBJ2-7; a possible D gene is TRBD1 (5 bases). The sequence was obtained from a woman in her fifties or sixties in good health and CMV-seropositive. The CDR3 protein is CASSLQGYEQYF. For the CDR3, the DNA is TGTGCCAGCAGCTTACAGGGATACGAGCAGTACTTC. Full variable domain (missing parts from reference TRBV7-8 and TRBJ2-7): GAGVSQSPRYKVAKRGQDVALRCDPISGHVSLFWYQQALGQGPEFLTYFQNEAQLDKSGLPSDRFFAERPEGSVSTLKIQRTQQEDSAVYLCASSLQGYEQYFGPGTRLTVT.